The 32 T cell receptor beta chains listed next were all sequenced from one sample in a study of OX40 agonist ivuxolimab in advanced cancers. Repertoires were generated with immunoSEQ multiplex PCR, while TCRdb's copy carries only in-frame clones and drops some. The data contain about 68,000 clones, about 84% of them seen just once; the ten biggest clones take up about 0.68%. The starting material was CD4+ or CD8+ T cells sorted from blood, obtained in a trial of the OX40 agonist ivuxolimab. These receptors were obtained from an adult with an advanced solid tumor such as melanoma, head and neck, liver or kidney cancer.

This sequence joins TRBV18 and TRBJ2-5; D not resolved. Between the trimmed V and J ends, which lost 2 bases and 2 bases, there was a span of 12 bases. The CDR3 contains 15 residues. The germline V gene has CDR1 KGHSH and CDR2 LQKENI. CDR3 residues: CASSPIRRKQETQYF. The DNA of the CDR3 is TGTGCCAGCTCACCAATTCGACGGAAACAAGAGACCCAGTACTTC. Full variable domain (remainder filled in from reference TRBV18 and TRBJ2-5): NAGVMQNPRHLVRRRGQEARLRCSPMKGHSHVYWYRQLPEEGLKFMVYLQKENIIDESGMPKERFSAEFPKEGPSILRIQQVVRGDSAAYFCASSPIRRKQETQYFGPGTRLLVL.

The chain is built from TRBV9 and TRBJ1-6; D might be TRBD1 (5 bases). The CDR3 consists of 16 residues. Looked up from germline, CDR1 is SGDLS and CDR2 is YYNGEE. V was shortened by 5 bases and J by 0 bases, with 12 bases between the two germline ends. This CDR3 reads CASSLHRSSYNSPLHF. The CDR3 nucleotides are TGTGCCAGCAGTCTCCACAGGAGCTCCTATAATTCACCCCTCCACTTT.

This chain joins TRBV4-2 and TRBJ1-2, with 8 nucleotides matching TRBD1. The V segment lost 0 bases and the J segment 1 base; nucleotides outside the gene matches: 10. The CDR3 is 18 residues long. Germline lookup yields CDR1 LGHNA and CDR2 YNFKEQ. The CDR3 spells CASSQDGTYTGGNYGYTF. CDR3 nucleotide sequence: TGTGCCAGCAGCCAAGATGGGACCTACACAGGGGGTAACTATGGCTACACCTTC.

The chain has TRBV4-3 and TRBJ1-2; perhaps TRBD1 as D (6 bases). Germline CDR1 reads LGHNA; CDR2 reads YSLEER. The CDR3 runs to 15 residues. Trimming removed 3 bases at V and 3 bases at J, with 14 bases between. The CDR3 here is CASSQSTGQYYGYTF. The CDR3 region has the DNA TGCGCCAGCAGCCAGTCGACAGGTCAATACTATGGCTACACCTTC.

This chain connects TRBV2 to TRBJ1-4; D unclear. Germline loops: CDR1 SNHLY, CDR2 FYNNEI. The ends were cut back, 2 bases at V and 4 bases at J, with 8 bases in the middle. This CDR3 spans 14 amino acids. The CDR3 loop reads CASSELAVNEKLFF. CDR3 nucleotide sequence: TGTGCCAGCAGTGAATTGGCGGTTAATGAAAAACTGTTTTTT. The full variable domain, rest sourced from reference TRBV2 and TRBJ1-4, is EPEVTQTPSHQVTQMGQEVILRCVPISNHLYFYWYRQILGQKVEFLVSFYNNEISEKSEIFDDQFSVERPDGSNFTLKIRSTKLEDSAMYFCASSELAVNEKLFFGSGTQLSVL.

This clone has a handful of counts. V and J are TRBV19 and TRBJ1-1; D may be TRBD1 (5 bases). The length of the CDR3 is 14 residues. CDR1 and CDR2 from the germline V gene are LNHDA and SQIVND (reference sequence). The V end lost 5 bases, the J end lost 2 bases, and 12 bases lay between the germline ends. The CDR3 region has the DNA TGTGCCAGTAGTTTCACAGGAGGTAACACTGAAGCTTTCTTT. This codes for CASSFTGGNTEAFF. The whole variable domain, filled in from reference TRBV19 and TRBJ1-1, reads DGGITQSPKYLFRKEGQNVTLSCEQNLNHDAMYWYRQDPGQGLRLIYYSQIVNDFQKGDIAEGYSVSREKKESFPLTVTSAQKNPTAFYLCASSFTGGNTEAFFGQGTRLTVV.

V usage is TRBV19 and J usage is TRBJ1-1, with TRBD1 matching 8 bases. The germline gives CDR1 LNHDA, CDR2 SQIVND (reference sequence). The CDR3 contains 16 residues. V shed 4 bases and J 0 bases; nucleotides not matched to a gene: 7. CDR3 nucleotide sequence: TGTGCCAGTAGTACCCGGACAGGGCACATGAACACTGAAGCTTTCTTT. The encoded protein is CASSTRTGHMNTEAFF.

V and J are TRBV18 and TRBJ1-1; D gene uncertain. V was clipped by 2 bases and J by 2 bases, with 0 bases between them. This CDR3 comprises 11 residues. Germline CDR1 is KGHSH and CDR2 is LQKENI. Here the CDR3 reads CASSPNTEAFF. The CDR3 bases are TGTGCCAGCTCACCAAACACTGAAGCTTTCTTT.

CDR3 nucleotide sequence: TGTGCCAGCTCAATCCGACAGCTACCTGAAGCTTTCTTT. Protein: CASSIRQLPEAFF. The chain links TRBV18 to TRBJ1-1; the D gene is possibly TRBD1 (5 bases). V lost 5 bases and J 6 bases, leaving 13 bases between the germline ends. CDR1 is KGHSH and CDR2 is LQKENI in the germline V gene. The CDR3 loop spans 13 amino acids.

By proportion, this clone is medium-sized. The genes are TRBV2 and TRBJ2-7; 7 bases fit TRBD2. The germline V gene has CDR1 SNHLY and CDR2 FYNNEI. The V segment lost 10 bases and the J segment 4 bases; nucleotides outside the gene matches: 7. CDR3 length equals 12 residues. CDR3 sequence (DNA): TGTGCCACAGCGGGAAGGACTTACGAGCAGTACTTC. Protein: CATAGRTYEQYF.

V gene TRBV7-7 combines with J gene TRBJ2-1, with TRBD2 matching 8 bases. Germline CDR1 reads SSHAT; CDR2 reads FNYEAQ (reference sequence). V was clipped by 1 base and J by 7 bases; unmatched bases: 0. The CDR3 runs 13 residues. CDR3 in amino acids: CASSLGLANEQFF. CDR3 bases: TGTGCCAGCAGCTTAGGACTAGCGAATGAGCAGTTCTTC.

V gene TRBV10-3 combines with J gene TRBJ1-1; TRBD1 matches at 8 bases. V was clipped by 4 bases and J by 1 base; unmatched bases: 11. This CDR3 comprises 17 residues. Germline CDR1 ENHRY, CDR2 SYGVKD. CDR3 protein: CAISGLGGTGPNTEAFF. The DNA for the CDR3 is TGTGCCATCAGTGGGCTGGGGGGGACAGGACCGAACACTGAAGCTTTCTTT.

The V gene is TRBV6-5, the J gene TRBJ2-2; perhaps TRBD2 as D (7 bases). This CDR3 has 14 residues. Germline V gene data show CDR1 as MNHEY and CDR2 as SVGAGI. Trimming stripped 7 bases from V and 3 bases from J, with 12 bases between. CDR3 in DNA: TGTGCCAGCAAACGGGGGGCCTACACCGGGGAGCTGTTTTTT. Translating it yields CASKRGAYTGELFF.

This rearrangement joins TRBV6-5 to TRBJ2-3; D uncertain. The CDR3 loop spans 14 amino acids. V lost 4 bases and J lost 3, with 11 bases in between. CDR1 and CDR2 (germline): MNHEY, SVGAGI. The CDR3 DNA is TGTGCCAGCAGTTCCACCGACGGGACAGATACGCAGTATTTT. Translated, it gives CASSSTDGTDTQYF.

The chain uses TRBV11-2 and TRBJ2-7; TRBD1 aligns across 12 bases. This CDR3 contains 17 residues. Trimming removed 2 bases from V and 2 bases from J; junction bases left unmatched: 7. Germline lookup yields CDR1 SGHAT and CDR2 FQNNGV. The CDR3: CASSLKGTGGVTYEQYF. The CDR3, as DNA: TGTGCCAGCAGCTTAAAGGGGACAGGGGGCGTCACCTACGAGCAGTACTTC.

The V and J genes are TRBV6-4 and TRBJ1-2; 9 bases fit TRBD1. The CDR3 is 13 residues long. Germline lookup yields CDR1 MRHNA and CDR2 SNTAGT. V was pared by 4 bases and J by 8 bases, with 5 bases of the junction left unmatched. CDR3 residues: CASSASGTGGYTF. In DNA form, the CDR3 reads TGTGCCAGCAGTGCCTCCGGGACAGGGGGCTACACCTTC.

This clone was seen more than once but under ten times. In DNA, the CDR3 is TGCGCCAGCAGCCCGGGGACAGCCAATTCACCCCTCCACTTT. Amino acids: CASSPGTANSPLHF. The chain joins TRBV5-1 to TRBJ1-6; TRBD1 agrees at 7 bases. CDR3 length: 14 amino acids. Germline values: CDR1 SGHRS, CDR2 YFSETQ. V dropped 4 bases and J dropped 7; count of bases not matched to a gene: 5. The complete variable domain, with remaining parts taken from reference TRBV5-1 and TRBJ1-6, reads KAGVTQTPRYLIKTRGQQVTLSCSPISGHRSVSWYQQTPGQGLQFLFEYFSETQRNKGNFPGRFSGRQFSNSRSEMNVSTLELGDSALYLCASSPGTANSPLHFGNGTRLTVT.

This clone was recorded only once. The V gene is TRBV6-6, the J gene TRBJ2-7; 11 positions match TRBD1. The J segment lost 0 bases and the V segment lost 8 bases, leaving 3 bases of the junction unmatched. The CDR3 is 14 residues long. Germline CDR1 and CDR2: MNHNY and SVGAGI (reference sequence). CDR3 region: CASQGTGGSYEQYF. As DNA, the CDR3 is TGTGCCAGCCAGGGGACAGGGGGCTCCTACGAGCAGTACTTC.

The chain couples TRBV25-1 to TRBJ2-7, with D perhaps matching TRBD1 (6 bases). V was trimmed by 4 bases and J by 3 bases, leaving 10 bases between them. Per the germline V gene, CDR1 is MGHDK and CDR2 is SYGVNS. This CDR3 has 13 amino acids. The CDR3 coding sequence is TGTGCCAGCAGTGCTTCAGGGGTCTACGAGCAGTACTTC. This gives the protein CASSASGVYEQYF.

The chain has TRBV6-5 and TRBJ2-3, with TRBD1 matching over 7 bases. Germline values: CDR1 MNHEY, CDR2 SVGAGI. The CDR3 totals 13 residues. With 9 bases clipped from V and 0 bases from J, the junction kept 3 bases outside the gene matches. CDR3 residues: CASGQASTDTQYF. The CDR3 bases are TGTGCCAGTGGACAGGCCAGCACAGATACGCAGTATTTT.

The gene calls are TRBV6-6 and TRBJ2-3; D assignment may be TRBD1 or TRBD2 (5 bases each). Trimming left V 6 bases short and J 9 bases short, with 16 bases between. CDR3 length: 13 amino acids. Per germline, CDR1 MNHNY and CDR2 SVGAGI (reference sequence). The chain's CDR3 is CASSPPWGSTQYF. CDR3 bases: TGTGCCAGCAGCCCCCCTTGGGGGTCAACGCAGTATTTT.

The V gene is TRBV12-1, the J gene TRBJ1-2. TRBV12-1 is a pseudogene locus. This CDR3 is built from 15 residues. The CDR3 is CASSFRDPGRDGYTF. The CDR3 bases are TGTGCCAGCAGCTTTAGAGATCCGGGAAGGGACGGCTACACCTTC.

The chain links TRBV7-3 to TRBJ1-1; 8 bases are shared with TRBD1. The junction had 2 bases not matched to a gene; V was cut back by 4 bases and J by 1 base. The CDR3 extends over 14 amino acids. CDR1 SGHTA and CDR2 FQGTGA come from the germline V gene. The CDR3 loop is CASSSGQANTEAFF. In DNA form, the CDR3 reads TGTGCCAGCAGCTCGGGACAGGCGAACACTGAAGCTTTCTTT.

This rearrangement joins TRBV6-5 to TRBJ2-2, with 7 bases aligning to TRBD1. V lost 5 bases to trimming and J lost 3 bases; unmatched junction nucleotides: 3. The CDR3 spans 14 residues. The V gene's germline CDR1 is MNHEY and CDR2 SVGAGI. In DNA form, the CDR3 reads TGTGCCAGCAGTCCGGGACAGTACACCGGGGAGCTGTTTTTT. Translating it yields CASSPGQYTGELFF.

The J gene is TRBJ2-7, the V gene TRBV11-2; D might be TRBD2 (5 bases). This CDR3 is built from 12 residues. V lost 0 bases to trimming and J lost 9 bases, with 9 bases between them. CDR1 and CDR2 (germline): SGHAT, FQNNGV. The CDR3 DNA reads as TGTGCCAGCAGCTTAGATCCGAGGGTGCAGTACTTC. Amino acids: CASSLDPRVQYF.

The rearrangement uses TRBV9 and TRBJ2-3, with TRBD2 identical over 10 bases. The CDR3 is 15 amino acids. The V gene end was trimmed by 2 bases and the J gene end by 6 bases; junction bases not matched to a gene: 6. Per the germline V gene, CDR1 is SGDLS and CDR2 is YYNGEE. CDR3 DNA sequence: TGTGCCAGCAGCGTTAGCGGGGGGTTCACGGATACGCAGTATTTT. Its protein product is CASSVSGGFTDTQYF.

The chain joins TRBV7-6 to TRBJ2-4, with D possibly TRBD2 on 5 matching bases. The V gene's germline CDR1 is SGHVS and CDR2 FNYEAQ. The CDR3 runs 15 residues. The V gene lost 1 base and the J gene lost 2 bases, with 9 bases spanning the gap. The CDR3 loop is CASSLEGGPKNIQYF. CDR3 nucleotides: TGTGCCAGCAGCTTAGAAGGAGGACCCAAAAACATTCAGTACTTC.

CDR3 in amino acids: CASSYNQPQHF. CDR3 sequence (DNA): TGTGCCAGCAGTTACAATCAGCCCCAGCATTTT. The V call is TRBV6-6, the J call TRBJ1-5; no clear D. The germline gives CDR1 MNHNY, CDR2 SVGAGI (reference sequence). The length of the CDR3 is 11 residues. The ends were cut back, 2 bases at V and 4 bases at J, with 0 bases in the middle.

This chain uses TRBV7-2 with TRBJ2-5; 8 bases agree with TRBD1. The J segment lost 3 bases and the V segment lost 4 bases, leaving 7 bases of the junction unmatched. The germline gives CDR1 SGHTA, CDR2 FQGNSA. The CDR3 length is 15 residues. CDR3 nucleotide sequence: TGTGCCAGCAGCTCCCGACAGGGGCCTAAAGAGACCCAGTACTTC. Residues: CASSSRQGPKETQYF.

V gene TRBV12-5 combines with J gene TRBJ2-7; no reliable D call. V was clipped by 4 bases and J by 6 bases, with 7 bases between them. CDR3 length equals 11 residues. Germline loops: CDR1 LGHNT, CDR2 FRNRAP. The CDR3 here is CASGSFSEQYF. In nucleotides, the CDR3 is TGTGCTAGTGGTTCCTTTAGCGAGCAGTACTTC.

V usage is TRBV2 and J usage is TRBJ2-1, with unresolved D. Germline loops: CDR1 SNHLY, CDR2 FYNNEI. The V and J ends lost 3 bases and 2 bases respectively, with 5 bases between them. This CDR3 contains 13 residues. In DNA form, the CDR3 reads TGTGCCAGCAGTGAGGTACCCTACAATGAGCAGTTCTTC. Translation: CASSEVPYNEQFF. The whole variable domain, remainder taken from reference TRBV2 and TRBJ2-1, is EPEVTQTPSHQVTQMGQEVILRCVPISNHLYFYWYRQILGQKVEFLVSFYNNEISEKSEIFDDQFSVERPDGSNFTLKIRSTKLEDSAMYFCASSEVPYNEQFFGPGTRLTVL.

The chain recombines TRBV4-3 with TRBJ1-6; D gene ambiguous. The germline CDR1 and CDR2 sequences are LGHNA and YSLEER. The germline V and J ends were trimmed by 0 bases and 7 bases, with 4 bases remaining between them. CDR3 length: 13 amino acids. CDR3 amino acids: CASSQERNSPLHF. CDR3 bases: TGCGCCAGCAGCCAAGAAAGAAATTCACCCCTCCACTTT.